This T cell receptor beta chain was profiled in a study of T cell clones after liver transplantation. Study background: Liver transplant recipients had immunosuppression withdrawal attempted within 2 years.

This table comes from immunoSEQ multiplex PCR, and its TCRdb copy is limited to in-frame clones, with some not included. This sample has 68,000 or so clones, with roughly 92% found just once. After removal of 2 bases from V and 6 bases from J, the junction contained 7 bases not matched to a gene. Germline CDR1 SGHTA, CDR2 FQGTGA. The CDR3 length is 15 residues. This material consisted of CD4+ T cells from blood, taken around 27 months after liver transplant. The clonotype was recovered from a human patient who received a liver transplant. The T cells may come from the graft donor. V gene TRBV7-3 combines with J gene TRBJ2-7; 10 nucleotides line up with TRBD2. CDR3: CASSLAVAGGFEQYF. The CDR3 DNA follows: TGTGCCAGCAGCTTAGCCGTAGCGGGAGGATTCGAGCAGTACTTC.